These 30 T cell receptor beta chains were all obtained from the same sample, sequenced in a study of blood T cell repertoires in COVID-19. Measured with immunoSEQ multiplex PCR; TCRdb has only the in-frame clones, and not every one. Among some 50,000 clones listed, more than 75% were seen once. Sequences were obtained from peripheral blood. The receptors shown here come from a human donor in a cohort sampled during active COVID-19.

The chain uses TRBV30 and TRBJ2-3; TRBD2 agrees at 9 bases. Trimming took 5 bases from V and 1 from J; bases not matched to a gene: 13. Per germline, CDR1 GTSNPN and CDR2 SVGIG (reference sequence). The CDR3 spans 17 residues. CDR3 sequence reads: CAWGSLVRTSGTDTQYF. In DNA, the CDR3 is TGTGCCTGGGGGTCCCTCGTTCGGACTAGCGGCACAGATACGCAGTATTTT.

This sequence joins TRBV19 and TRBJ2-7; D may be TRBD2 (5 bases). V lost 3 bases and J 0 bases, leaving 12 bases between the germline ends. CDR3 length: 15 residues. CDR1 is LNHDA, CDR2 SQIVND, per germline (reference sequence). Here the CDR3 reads CASSINGRGSYEQYF. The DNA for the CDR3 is TGTGCCAGTAGTATTAATGGGAGAGGCTCCTACGAGCAGTACTTC.

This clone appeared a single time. Written as DNA, the CDR3 is TGTGCCAGCAGACCACTCACGGGACAGTTCTACGAGCAGTACTTC. Its protein product is CASRPLTGQFYEQYF. The rearrangement uses TRBV7-9 and TRBJ2-7, with 7 positions matching TRBD1. CDR1 is SEHNR and CDR2 is FQNEAQ in the germline V gene (reference sequence). This CDR3 comprises 15 residues. V dropped 6 bases and J dropped 3; count of bases not matched to a gene: 11.

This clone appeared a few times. For the CDR3, the DNA is TGTGCCAGCAGCTTCCAAGGGGGCGATGAAAAACTGTTTTTT. Its translation is CASSFQGGDEKLFF. V is TRBV7-9 and J is TRBJ1-4, with 7 bases fitting TRBD1. V dropped 3 bases and J dropped 6; count of bases not matched to a gene: 4. CDR3 length: 14 residues. Germline CDR1 reads SEHNR; CDR2 reads FQNEAQ (reference sequence).

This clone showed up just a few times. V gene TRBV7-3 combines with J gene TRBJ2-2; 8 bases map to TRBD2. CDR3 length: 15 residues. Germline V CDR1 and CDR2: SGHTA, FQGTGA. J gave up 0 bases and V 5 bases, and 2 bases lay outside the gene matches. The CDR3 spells CASSKGLANTGELFF. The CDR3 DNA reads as TGTGCCAGCAGCAAGGGACTAGCGAACACCGGGGAGCTGTTTTTT.

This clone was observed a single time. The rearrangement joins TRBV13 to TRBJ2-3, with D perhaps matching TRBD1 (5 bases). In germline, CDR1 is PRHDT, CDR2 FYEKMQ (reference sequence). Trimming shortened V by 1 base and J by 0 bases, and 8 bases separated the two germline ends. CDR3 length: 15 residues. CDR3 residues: CASSLASGSTDTQYF. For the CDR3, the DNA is TGTGCCAGCAGCTTAGCCTCAGGGAGCACAGATACGCAGTATTTT.

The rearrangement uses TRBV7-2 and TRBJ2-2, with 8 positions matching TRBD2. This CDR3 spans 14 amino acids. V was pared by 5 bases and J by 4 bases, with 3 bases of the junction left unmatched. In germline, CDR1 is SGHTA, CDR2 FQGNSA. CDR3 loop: CASSPLAATGELFF. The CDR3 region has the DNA TGTGCCAGCAGCCCACTAGCGGCCACCGGGGAGCTGTTTTTT.

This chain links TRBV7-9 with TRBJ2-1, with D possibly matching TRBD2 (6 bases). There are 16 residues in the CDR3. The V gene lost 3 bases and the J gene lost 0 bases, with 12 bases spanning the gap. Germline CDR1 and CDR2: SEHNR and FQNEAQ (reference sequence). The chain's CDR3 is CASSLGGTLSYNEQFF. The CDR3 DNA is TGTGCCAGCAGCTTGGGCGGGACGCTCTCCTACAATGAGCAGTTCTTC.

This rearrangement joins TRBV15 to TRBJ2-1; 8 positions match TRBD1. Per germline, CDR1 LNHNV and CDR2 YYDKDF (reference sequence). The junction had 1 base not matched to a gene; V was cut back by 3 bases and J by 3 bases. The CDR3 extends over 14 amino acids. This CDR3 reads CATSSDRGYNEQFF. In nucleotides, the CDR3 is TGTGCCACCAGCAGCGACAGGGGCTACAATGAGCAGTTCTTC.

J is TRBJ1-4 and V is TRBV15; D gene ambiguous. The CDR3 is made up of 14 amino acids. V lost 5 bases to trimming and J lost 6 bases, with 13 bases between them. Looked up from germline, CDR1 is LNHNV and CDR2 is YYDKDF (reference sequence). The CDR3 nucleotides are TGTGCCACCAGCGGGCCCCGTGTCGATGAAAAACTGTTTTTT. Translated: CATSGPRVDEKLFF. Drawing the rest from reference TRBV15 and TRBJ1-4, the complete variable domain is DAMVIQNPRYQVTQFGKPVTLSCSQTLNHNVMYWYQQKSSQAPKLLFHYYDKDFNNEADTPDNFQSRRPNTSFCFLDIRSPGLGDTAMYLCATSGPRVDEKLFFGSGTQLSVL.

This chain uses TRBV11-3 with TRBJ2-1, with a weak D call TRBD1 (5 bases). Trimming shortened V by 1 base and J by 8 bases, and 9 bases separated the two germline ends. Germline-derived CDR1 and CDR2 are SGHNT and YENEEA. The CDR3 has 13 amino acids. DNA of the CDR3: TGTGCCAGCAGCTTAGCAGGGTTGGATGAGCAGTTCTTC. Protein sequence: CASSLAGLDEQFF. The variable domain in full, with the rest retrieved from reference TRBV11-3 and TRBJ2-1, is EAGVVQSPRYKIIEKKQPVAFWCNPISGHNTLYWYLQNLGQGPELLIRYENEEAVDDSQLPKDRFSAERLKGVDSTLKIQPAELGDSAVYLCASSLAGLDEQFFGPGTRLTVL.

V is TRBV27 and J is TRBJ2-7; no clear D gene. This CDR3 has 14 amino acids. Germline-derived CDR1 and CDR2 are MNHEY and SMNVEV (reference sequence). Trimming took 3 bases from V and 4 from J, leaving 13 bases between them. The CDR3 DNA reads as TGTGCCAGCAGTTTTAGTCAGGCTCCATACGAGCAGTACTTC. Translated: CASSFSQAPYEQYF.

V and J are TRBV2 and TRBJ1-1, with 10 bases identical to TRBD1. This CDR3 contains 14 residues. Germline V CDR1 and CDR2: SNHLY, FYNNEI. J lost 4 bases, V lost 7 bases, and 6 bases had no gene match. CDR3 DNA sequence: TGTGCCAGCACCCAGACAGGGGGCCTCACTGAAGCTTTCTTT. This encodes CASTQTGGLTEAFF.

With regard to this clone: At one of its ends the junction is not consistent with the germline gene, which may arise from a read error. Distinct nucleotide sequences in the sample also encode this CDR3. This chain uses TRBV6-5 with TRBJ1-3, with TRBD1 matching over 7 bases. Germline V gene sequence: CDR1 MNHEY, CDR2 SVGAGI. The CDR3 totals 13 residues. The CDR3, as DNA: TGCGCCAGCAGGACAGGTTATGGAAACACCATATATTTT. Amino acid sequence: CASRTGYGNTIYF.

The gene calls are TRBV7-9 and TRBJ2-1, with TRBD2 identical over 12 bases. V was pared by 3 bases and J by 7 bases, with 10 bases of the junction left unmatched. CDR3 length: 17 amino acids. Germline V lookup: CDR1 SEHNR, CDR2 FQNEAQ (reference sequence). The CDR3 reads CASSFRTSGIGGNEQFF. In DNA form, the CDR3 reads TGTGCCAGCAGCTTCAGGACTAGCGGGATTGGTGGGAATGAGCAGTTCTTC.

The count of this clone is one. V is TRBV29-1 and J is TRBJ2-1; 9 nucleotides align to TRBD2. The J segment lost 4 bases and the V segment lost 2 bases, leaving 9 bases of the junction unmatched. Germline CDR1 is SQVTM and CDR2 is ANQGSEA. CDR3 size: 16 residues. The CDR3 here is CSVEPGLAGAYNEQFF. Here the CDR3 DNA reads TGCAGCGTTGAACCGGGACTAGCAGGAGCGTACAATGAGCAGTTCTTC.

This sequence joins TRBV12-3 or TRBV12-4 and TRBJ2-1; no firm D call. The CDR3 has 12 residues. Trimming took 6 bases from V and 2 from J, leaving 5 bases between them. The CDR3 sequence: CASSRAYNEQFF. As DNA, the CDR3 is TGTGCCAGCAGCCGGGCCTACAATGAGCAGTTCTTC.

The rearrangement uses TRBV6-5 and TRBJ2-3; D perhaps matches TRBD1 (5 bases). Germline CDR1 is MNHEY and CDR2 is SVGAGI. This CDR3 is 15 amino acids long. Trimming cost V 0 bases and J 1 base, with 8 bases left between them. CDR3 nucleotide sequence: TGTGCCAGCAGTTACTCACGGACACGCACAGATACGCAGTATTTT. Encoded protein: CASSYSRTRTDTQYF.

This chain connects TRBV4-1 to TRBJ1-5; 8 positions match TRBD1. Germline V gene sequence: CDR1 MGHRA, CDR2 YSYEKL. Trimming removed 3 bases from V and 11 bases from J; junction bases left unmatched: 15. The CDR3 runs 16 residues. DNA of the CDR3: TGCGCCAGCAGCCAGACGAAAGGACAGGGTGTAGGAGCCCAGCATTTT. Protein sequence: CASSQTKGQGVGAQHF.

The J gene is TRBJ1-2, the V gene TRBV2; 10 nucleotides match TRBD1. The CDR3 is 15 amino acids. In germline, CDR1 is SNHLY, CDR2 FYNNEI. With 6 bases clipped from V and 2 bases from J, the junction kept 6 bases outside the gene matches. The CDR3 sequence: CASSPPGQGNYGYTF. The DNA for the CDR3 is TGTGCCAGCAGCCCTCCGGGACAGGGGAACTATGGCTACACCTTC.

The CDR3 DNA reads as TGTGCCAGCAGCGGGGGGACTAGCGGGAGTATTTACAATGAGCAGTTCTTC. Its translation is CASSGGTSGSIYNEQFF. This chain uses TRBV5-6 with TRBJ2-1, with TRBD2 identical over 14 bases. The V segment lost 4 bases and the J segment 4 bases; nucleotides outside the gene matches: 7. The CDR3 is 17 residues long. CDR1 is SGHDT and CDR2 is YYEEEE in the germline V gene.

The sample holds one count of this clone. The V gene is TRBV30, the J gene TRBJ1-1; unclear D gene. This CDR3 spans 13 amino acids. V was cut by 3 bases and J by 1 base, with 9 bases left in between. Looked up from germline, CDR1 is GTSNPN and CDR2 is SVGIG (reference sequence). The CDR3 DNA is TGTGCCTGGAGGGAACGACAGAACACTGAAGCTTTCTTT. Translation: CAWRERQNTEAFF.

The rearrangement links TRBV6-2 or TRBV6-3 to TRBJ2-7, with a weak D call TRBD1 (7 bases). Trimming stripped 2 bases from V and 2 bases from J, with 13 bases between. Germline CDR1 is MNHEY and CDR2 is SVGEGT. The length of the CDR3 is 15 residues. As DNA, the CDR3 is TGTGCCAGCAGTTACCTGCCAGGGGGGACCTACGAGCAGTACTTC. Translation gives CASSYLPGGTYEQYF.

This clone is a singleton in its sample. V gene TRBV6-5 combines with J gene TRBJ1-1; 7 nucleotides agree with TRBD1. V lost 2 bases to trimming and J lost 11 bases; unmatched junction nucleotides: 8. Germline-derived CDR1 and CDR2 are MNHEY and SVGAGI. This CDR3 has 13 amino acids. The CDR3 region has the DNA TGTGCCAGCAGTTACAACAGGGGACGATTCGCTTTCTTT. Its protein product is CASSYNRGRFAFF.

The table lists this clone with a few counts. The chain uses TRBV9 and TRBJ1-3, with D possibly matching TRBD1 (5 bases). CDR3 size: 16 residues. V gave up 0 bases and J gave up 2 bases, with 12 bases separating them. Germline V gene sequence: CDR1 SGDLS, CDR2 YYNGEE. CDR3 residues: CASSVDPPGTGNTIYF. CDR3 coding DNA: TGTGCCAGCAGCGTAGATCCCCCAGGGACTGGAAACACCATATATTTT.

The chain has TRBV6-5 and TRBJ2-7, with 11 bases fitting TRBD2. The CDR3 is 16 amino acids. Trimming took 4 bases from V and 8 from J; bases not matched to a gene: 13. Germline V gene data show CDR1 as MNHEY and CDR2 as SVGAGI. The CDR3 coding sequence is TGTGCCAGCAGTTCTCTAGCGGGAGGAGACGGGTTAAAGCAGTACTTC. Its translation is CASSSLAGGDGLKQYF.

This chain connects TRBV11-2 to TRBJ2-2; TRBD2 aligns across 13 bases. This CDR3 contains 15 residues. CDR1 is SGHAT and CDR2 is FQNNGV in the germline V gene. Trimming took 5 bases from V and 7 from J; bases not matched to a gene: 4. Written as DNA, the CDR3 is TGTGCCAGCAGCCCGGGGACTAGCGGGATCGGGGAGCTGTTTTTT. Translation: CASSPGTSGIGELFF.

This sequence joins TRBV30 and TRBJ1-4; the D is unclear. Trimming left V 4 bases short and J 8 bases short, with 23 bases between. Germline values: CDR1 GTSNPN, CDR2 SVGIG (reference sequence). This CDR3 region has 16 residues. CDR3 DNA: TGTGCCTGGACCCGACGGGGTTCGGGATTTGGGGAAAAACTGTTTTTT. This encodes CAWTRRGSGFGEKLFF. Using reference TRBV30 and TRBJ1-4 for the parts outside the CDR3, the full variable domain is SQTIHQWPATLVQPVGSPLSLECTVEGTSNPNLYWYRQAAGRGLQLLFYSVGIGQISSEVPQNLSASRPQDRQFILSSKKLLLSDSGFYLCAWTRRGSGFGEKLFFGSGTQLSVL.

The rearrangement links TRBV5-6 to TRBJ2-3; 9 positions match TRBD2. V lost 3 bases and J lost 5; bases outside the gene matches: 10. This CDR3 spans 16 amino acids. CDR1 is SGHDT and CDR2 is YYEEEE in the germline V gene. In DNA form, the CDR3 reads TGTGCCAGCAGCTCGCGGGTAGCGGGAGTGATAGATACGCAGTATTTT. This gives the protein CASSSRVAGVIDTQYF.

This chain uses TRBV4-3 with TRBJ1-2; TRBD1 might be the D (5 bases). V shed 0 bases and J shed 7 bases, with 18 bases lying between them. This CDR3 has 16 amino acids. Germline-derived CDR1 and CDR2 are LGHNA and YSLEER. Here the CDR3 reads CASSQETGVIGVGYTF. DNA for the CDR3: TGCGCCAGCAGCCAAGAAACGGGCGTAATAGGGGTTGGCTACACCTTC.